This T cell receptor (beta chain) was identified in a study of T cells in localized non-small cell lung cancer (dated by TCRdb to about 2020). Looking at the study overall: The study examined T cell repertoires in under 300 patients with early-stage NSCLC and compared tumors with uninvolved tumor-adjacent lungs. The cohort consisted of 236 treatment-naive NSCLC patients whose localized lung tumors had been resected. The mean age of the NSCLC patients was 60 to 85 years, with roughly 120 men and nearly 110 women. What the research found in general, with its limitations: Uninvolved tumor-adjacent lung showed the highest T cell clonality, higher than tumor, which suggests more focused antigenic responses in the uninvolved tumor-adjacent lung. Longer overall survival was associated with higher blood T cell density, whereas shorter survival was associated with higher adjacent-lung clonality. Of the top 100 tumor clones, a median of 57 were detected in paired uninvolved adjacent lung; over 25 were also among that lung's top 100. Because multi-region tumor sequencing was not performed, intratumor heterogeneity could not be ruled out. Because the study design was exploratory, TCR variables were selected using unadjusted p-values without false-discovery rate correction.

From the cysteine up to the phenylalanine, the CDR3 has a length of 14 residues. Only the CDR3 DNA stays, 42 bases, in frame from base 1. CDR1 and CDR2 (LNHDA, SQIVND) derive from the germline V gene (reference sequence). For this chain, trimming is 7 bases at the V end and 4 bases at the J end, and the number of junction bases without a gene match is 8. About this clone itself: What this receptor recognizes is not known. One base away there is no much larger clone; base qualities are not given.

At diagnosis, tumor, uninvolved tumor-adjacent lung and peripheral blood were collected and then preserved as a mix of FFPE and fresh-frozen material. Blood samples were analyzed as peripheral blood mononuclear cells for TCR repertoire profiling. TCR beta CDR3 regions were sequenced from DNA using the immunoSEQ Assay. The original pipeline was this. To compute T cell density, TCR beta template counts were normalized to usable DNA, which was estimated by amplifying housekeeping genes. Richness was estimated with the preseqR package, extrapolating to 400,000 templates for PBMC samples and 120,000 templates for tissue samples. Clonality was defined by subtracting Pielou's evenness from one. Tissue-enriched TCRs were identified through differential abundance testing performed on productive amino-acid clonotypes, with a minimum total count of 5 and an alpha of 0.1. The Jaccard Index and the Morisita Overlap Index were used to measure repertoire overlap between compartments. GLIPH grouped TCR beta CDR3s together with public tetramer-defined viral CDR3s, and a viral motif had to include at least three viral sequences and show V-gene enrichment. TCRdb re-hosts the immuneACCESS table, in-frame sequences only. Its copies lack some clones; in the studies checked, an unresolved V gene accounts for under half of them, and the cause for the rest is not known. V, J and clone size are taken as reported in that table, and D and trimming were inferred from the DNA itself. The sample table lists some 51,000 clones, about nine tenths of them with a count of one. The ten top clones hold less than 6% of the sample.

This sample comprised peripheral blood, obtained before any cancer treatment. This chain is built from TRBV19 and TRBJ2-5; TRBD2 fits 8 bases in the junction. This TCR was recovered from a woman aged 35 to 69 with stage I lung adenocarcinoma. The DNA sequence is TGTGCCAGTAACTCTTTCGGGGGGGGAGAGACCCAGTACTTC. Protein translation: CASNSFGGGETQYF.